This entry describes one T cell receptor (beta chain). This sample is drawn from a study of blood T cell repertoires in COVID-19. Here immunoSEQ multiplex PCR was the method, and the copy in TCRdb shows in-frame clones only, minus some. Here the sample spans 180,000 or so clones, approximately 90% being singletons. Trimming removed 5 bases at V and 3 bases at J, with 16 bases between. Germline CDR1 reads MNHEY; CDR2 reads SVGAGI. This CDR3 has 15 residues. This rearrangement joins TRBV6-5 to TRBJ1-1, with D tentatively TRBD1 (6 bases). This clonotype was sampled from a woman in her forties or fifties with acute or convalescent COVID-19. Sequences were obtained from peripheral blood. Here the CDR3 reads CASSLSPGDDTEAFF. In nucleotides, the CDR3 is TGTGCCAGCAGTCTTTCCCCAGGGGACGACACTGAAGCTTTCTTT.